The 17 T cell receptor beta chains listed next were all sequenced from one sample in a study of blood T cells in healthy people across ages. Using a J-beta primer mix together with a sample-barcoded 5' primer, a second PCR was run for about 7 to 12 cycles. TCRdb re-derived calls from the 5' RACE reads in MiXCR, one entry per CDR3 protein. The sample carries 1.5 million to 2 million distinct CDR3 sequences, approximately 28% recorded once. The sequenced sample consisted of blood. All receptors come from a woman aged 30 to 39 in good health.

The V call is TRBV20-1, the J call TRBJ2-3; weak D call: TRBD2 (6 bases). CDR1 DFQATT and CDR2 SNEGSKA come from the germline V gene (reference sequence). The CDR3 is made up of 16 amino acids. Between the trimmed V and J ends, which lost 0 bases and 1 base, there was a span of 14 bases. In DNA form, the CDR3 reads TGCAGTGCTAGAGATCGGAGGCCTAGCGGCACAGATACGCAGTATTTT. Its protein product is CSARDRRPSGTDTQYF.

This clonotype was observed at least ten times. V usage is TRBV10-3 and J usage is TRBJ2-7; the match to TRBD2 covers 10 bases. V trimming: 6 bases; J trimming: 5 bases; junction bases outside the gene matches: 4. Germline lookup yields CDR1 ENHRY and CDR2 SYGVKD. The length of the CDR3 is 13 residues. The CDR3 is CAISTSGDHEQYF. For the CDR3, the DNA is TGTGCCATCAGCACTAGCGGGGACCACGAGCAGTACTTC.

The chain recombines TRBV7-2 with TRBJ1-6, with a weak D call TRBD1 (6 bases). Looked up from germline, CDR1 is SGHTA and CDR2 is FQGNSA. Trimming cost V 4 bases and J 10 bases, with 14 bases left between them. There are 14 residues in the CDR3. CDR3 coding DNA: TGTGCCAGCAGCTCCCAGGGGCTCGAGTCACCCCTCCACTTT. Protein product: CASSSQGLESPLHF. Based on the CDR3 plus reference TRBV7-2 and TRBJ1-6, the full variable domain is GAGVSQSPSNKVTEKGKDVELRCDPISGHTALYWYRQSLGQGLEFLIYFQGNSAPDKSGLPSDRFSAERTGGSVSTLTIQRTQQEDSAVYLCASSSQGLESPLHFGNGTRLTVT.

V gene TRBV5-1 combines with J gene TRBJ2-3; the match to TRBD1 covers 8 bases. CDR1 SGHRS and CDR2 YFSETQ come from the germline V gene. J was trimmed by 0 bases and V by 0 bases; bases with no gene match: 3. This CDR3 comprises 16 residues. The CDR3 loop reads CASSLGTGPSTDTQYF. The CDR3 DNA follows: TGCGCCAGCAGCTTGGGGACAGGGCCTAGCACAGATACGCAGTATTTT. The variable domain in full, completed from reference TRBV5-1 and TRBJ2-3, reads KAGVTQTPRYLIKTRGQQVTLSCSPISGHRSVSWYQQTPGQGLQFLFEYFSETQRNKGNFPGRFSGRQFSNSRSEMNVSTLELGDSALYLCASSLGTGPSTDTQYFGPGTRLTVL.

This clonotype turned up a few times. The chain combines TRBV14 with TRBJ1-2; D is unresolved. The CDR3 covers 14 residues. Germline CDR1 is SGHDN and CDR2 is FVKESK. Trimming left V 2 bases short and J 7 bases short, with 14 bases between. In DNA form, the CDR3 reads TGTGCCAGCAGCCAATTTGACCTAAGGGTTGGCTACACCTTC. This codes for CASSQFDLRVGYTF. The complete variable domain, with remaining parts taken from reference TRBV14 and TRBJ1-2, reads EAGVTQFPSHSVIEKGQTVTLRCDPISGHDNLYWYRRVMGKEIKFLLHFVKESKQDESGMPNNRFLAERTGGTYSTLKVQPAELEDSGVYFCASSQFDLRVGYTFGSGTRLTVV.

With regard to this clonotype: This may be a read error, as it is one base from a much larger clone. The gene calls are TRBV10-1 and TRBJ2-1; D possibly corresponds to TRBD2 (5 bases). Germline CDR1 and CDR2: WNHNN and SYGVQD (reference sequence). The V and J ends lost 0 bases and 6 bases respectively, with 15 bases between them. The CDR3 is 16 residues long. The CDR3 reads CASSESASQPCNEQFF. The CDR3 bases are TGCGCCAGCAGTGAGTCCGCTAGCCAACCCTGCAATGAGCAGTTCTTC.

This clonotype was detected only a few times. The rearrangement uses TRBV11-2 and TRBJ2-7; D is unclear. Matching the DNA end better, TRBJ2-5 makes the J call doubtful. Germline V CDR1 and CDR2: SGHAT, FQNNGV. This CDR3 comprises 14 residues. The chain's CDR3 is CASSLVRTDKTQYF. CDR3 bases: TGTGCCAGCAGCTTAGTTCGTACTGACAAGACCCAGTACTTC.

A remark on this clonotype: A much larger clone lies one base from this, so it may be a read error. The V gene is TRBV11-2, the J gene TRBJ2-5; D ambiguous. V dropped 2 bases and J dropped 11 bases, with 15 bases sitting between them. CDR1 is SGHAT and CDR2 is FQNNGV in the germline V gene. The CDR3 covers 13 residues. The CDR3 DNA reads TGTGCCAGCAGCTTAAGGAGTACCTACAAGCAGTACTTC. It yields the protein CASSLRSTYKQYF.

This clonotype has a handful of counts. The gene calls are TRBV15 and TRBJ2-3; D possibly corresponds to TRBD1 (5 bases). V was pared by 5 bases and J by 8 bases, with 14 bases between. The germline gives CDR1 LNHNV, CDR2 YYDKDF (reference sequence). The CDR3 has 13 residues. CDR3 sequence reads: CATSASGLGTQYF. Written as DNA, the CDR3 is TGTGCCACCAGCGCCTCAGGGCTAGGTACGCAGTATTTT. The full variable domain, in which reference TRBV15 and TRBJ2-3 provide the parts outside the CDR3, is DAMVIQNPRYQVTQFGKPVTLSCSQTLNHNVMYWYQQKSSQAPKLLFHYYDKDFNNEADTPDNFQSRRPNTSFCFLDIRSPGLGDTAMYLCATSASGLGTQYFGPGTRLTVL.

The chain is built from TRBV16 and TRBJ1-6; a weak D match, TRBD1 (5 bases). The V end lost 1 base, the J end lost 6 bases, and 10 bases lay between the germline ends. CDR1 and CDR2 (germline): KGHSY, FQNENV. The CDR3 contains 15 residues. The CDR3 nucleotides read TGTGCCAGCAGCCAATGGGCAGGGAGTAATTCACCCCTCCACTTT. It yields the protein CASSQWAGSNSPLHF.

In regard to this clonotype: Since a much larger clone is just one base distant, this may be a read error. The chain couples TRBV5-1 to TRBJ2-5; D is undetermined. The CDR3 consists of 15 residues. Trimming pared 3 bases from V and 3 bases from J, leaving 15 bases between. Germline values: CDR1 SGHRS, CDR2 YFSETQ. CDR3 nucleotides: TGCGCCAGCAGCTCGACCGGTCGTACTGAAGAGACCCAGTACTTC. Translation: CASSSTGRTEETQYF. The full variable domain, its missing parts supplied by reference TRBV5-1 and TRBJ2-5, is KAGVTQTPRYLIKTRGQQVTLSCSPISGHRSVSWYQQTPGQGLQFLFEYFSETQRNKGNFPGRFSGRQFSNSRSEMNVSTLELGDSALYLCASSSTGRTEETQYFGPGTRLLVL.

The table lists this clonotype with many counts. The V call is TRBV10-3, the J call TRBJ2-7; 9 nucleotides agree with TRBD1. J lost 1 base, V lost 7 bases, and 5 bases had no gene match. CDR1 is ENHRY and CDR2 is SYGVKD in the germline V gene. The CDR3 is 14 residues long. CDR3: CAITPGTGSYEQYF. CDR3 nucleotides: TGTGCCATCACTCCGGGGACAGGGTCCTACGAGCAGTACTTC.

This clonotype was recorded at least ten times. The CDR3 DNA sequence: TGCAGTGCAAACGGACTTTACCAAGAGACCCAGTACTTC. Encoded protein: CSANGLYQETQYF. The chain uses TRBV20-1 and TRBJ2-5; TRBD2 might be the D (5 bases). The CDR3 contains 13 residues. Germline V CDR1 and CDR2: DFQATT, SNEGSKA (reference sequence). The V end was cut by 6 bases, the J end by 0 bases, with 11 bases between.

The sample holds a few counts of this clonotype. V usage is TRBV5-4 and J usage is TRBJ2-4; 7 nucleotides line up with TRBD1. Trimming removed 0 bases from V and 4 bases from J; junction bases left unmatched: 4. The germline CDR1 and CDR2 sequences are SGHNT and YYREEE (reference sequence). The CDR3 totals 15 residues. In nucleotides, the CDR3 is TGTGCCAGCAGCTTGGCCGGGACAGAAAAAAACATTCAGTACTTC. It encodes CASSLAGTEKNIQYF.

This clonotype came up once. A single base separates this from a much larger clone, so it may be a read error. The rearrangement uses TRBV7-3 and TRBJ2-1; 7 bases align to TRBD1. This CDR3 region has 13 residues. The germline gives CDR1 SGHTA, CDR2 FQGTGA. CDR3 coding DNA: TGTGCCAACAGCGTCGACAGGGACAATGAGCAGTTCTTC. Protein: CANSVDRDNEQFF.

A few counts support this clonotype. CDR3 sequence: CASSEVEGWGIQPQHF. CDR3 sequence (DNA): TGTGCCAGCAGTGAAGTAGAGGGTTGGGGGATTCAGCCCCAGCATTTT. The chain couples TRBV2 to TRBJ1-5, with TRBD1 as a possible D gene (5 bases). The germline CDR1 and CDR2 sequences are SNHLY and FYNNEI. Deletions cut 1 base from V and 6 bases from J, with 16 bases between. The CDR3 is made up of 16 amino acids.

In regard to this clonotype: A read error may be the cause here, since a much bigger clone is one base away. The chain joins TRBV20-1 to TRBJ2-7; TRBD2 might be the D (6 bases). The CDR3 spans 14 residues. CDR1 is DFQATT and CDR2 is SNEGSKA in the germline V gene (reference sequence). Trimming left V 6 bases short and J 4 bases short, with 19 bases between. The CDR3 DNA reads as TGCAGTGCCGCTCGGGGGACTTCGCTTTACGAGCAGTACTTC. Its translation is CSAARGTSLYEQYF.